These 26 T cell receptor beta chains were sequenced from one sample in a study of early T cells in non-severe SARS-CoV-2 infection. TCRdb ran MiXCR on the 5' RACE reads and lists one entry per CDR3 protein. The data contain roughly 56,000 distinct CDR3 sequences, roughly 13% of them seen just once; the ten biggest clones take up 8% to 10%. Sequencing was carried out using whole blood. The receptors derive from an adult who was a healthcare worker with PCR-confirmed SARS-CoV-2 infection or an uninfected control (not recorded which).

The chain couples TRBV9 to TRBJ2-2; TRBD2 matches at 10 bases. The germline V gene has CDR1 SGDLS and CDR2 YYNGEE. With V trimmed by 0 bases and J by 5 bases, 1 base remained unmatched. The CDR3 has 15 residues. DNA of the CDR3: TGTGCCAGCAGCGTAGTGACTAGCGGGACCGGGGAGCTGTTTTTT. Translation: CASSVVTSGTGELFF.

This clonotype was observed many times. V usage is TRBV10-3 and J usage is TRBJ2-7, with D uncertain. Per the germline V gene, CDR1 is ENHRY and CDR2 is SYGVKD. The CDR3 is 16 residues long. V lost 4 bases and J 0 bases, leaving 16 bases between the germline ends. The CDR3 protein is CAISAGSGFSSYEQYF. In nucleotides, the CDR3 is TGTGCCATCAGTGCCGGGTCCGGGTTTAGCTCCTACGAGCAGTACTTC.

This clonotype was recorded a few times. The chain combines TRBV11-2 with TRBJ1-2; D gene ambiguous. V lost 1 base, J lost 3 bases, and 3 bases lay in between. This CDR3 contains 12 residues. Germline loops: CDR1 SGHAT, CDR2 FQNNGV. Written as DNA, the CDR3 is TGTGCCAGCAGCTTAGCCCACTATGGCTACACCTTC. Its translation is CASSLAHYGYTF. Filled out from reference TRBV11-2 and TRBJ1-2, the complete variable domain reads EAGVAQSPRYKIIEKRQSVAFWCNPISGHATLYWYQQILGQGPKLLIQFQNNGVVDDSQLPKDRFSAERLKGVDSTLKIQPAKLEDSAVYLCASSLAHYGYTFGSGTRLTVV.

V gene TRBV29-1 combines with J gene TRBJ2-2; D might be TRBD1 (6 bases). Germline V CDR1 and CDR2: SQVTM, ANQGSEA. V was trimmed by 0 bases and J by 6 bases, leaving 14 bases between them. The CDR3 extends over 15 amino acids. This CDR3 reads CSVEDPTGWAGELFF. CDR3 nucleotides: TGCAGCGTTGAAGATCCTACAGGGTGGGCCGGGGAGCTGTTTTTT.

This clonotype was found a few times. This chain connects TRBV10-3 to TRBJ1-2, with D perhaps matching TRBD1 (5 bases). Deletions cut 6 bases from V and 4 bases from J, with 12 bases between. The CDR3 loop spans 13 amino acids. Germline CDR1 reads ENHRY; CDR2 reads SYGVKD. The CDR3 loop is CAIRQNQGYGYTF. In DNA form, the CDR3 reads TGTGCCATCAGACAAAACCAGGGCTATGGCTACACCTTC.

As concerns this clonotype: It may be a read error: a sequence one base away is much more abundant. The chain uses TRBV10-3 and TRBJ1-2; tentatively, D is TRBD1 (6 bases). CDR3 length equals 14 residues. Germline-derived CDR1 and CDR2 are ENHRY and SYGVKD. CDR3 in amino acids: CVISAGQPNYGYTF. The CDR3 region has the DNA TGTGTCATCAGTGCCGGACAGCCTAACTATGGCTACACCTTC.

This clonotype was observed a few times. This rearrangement joins TRBV19 to TRBJ2-4; TRBD1 might be the D (6 bases). The V end was cut by 10 bases, the J end by 0 bases, with 16 bases between. This CDR3 has 15 residues. Germline V lookup: CDR1 LNHDA, CDR2 SQIVND (reference sequence). The CDR3 is CAIRTGRLAKNIQYF. DNA of the CDR3: TGTGCCATCCGAACAGGGCGCCTAGCCAAAAACATTCAGTACTTC.

This clonotype has a handful of counts. The V gene is TRBV7-3, the J gene TRBJ2-2; maybe TRBD2 (6 bases). Germline values: CDR1 SGHTA, CDR2 FQGTGA. This CDR3 is 15 amino acids long. V was clipped by 0 bases and J by 3 bases, with 8 bases between them. In DNA, the CDR3 is TGTGCCAGCAGCTTAACTAGCGGTTACACCGGGGAGCTGTTTTTT. It encodes CASSLTSGYTGELFF.

The chain joins TRBV29-1 to TRBJ2-4; 13 bases fit TRBD2. The CDR3 sequence is 17 residues long. With V trimmed by 5 bases and J by 0 bases, 7 bases remained unmatched. Looked up from germline, CDR1 is SQVTM and CDR2 is ANQGSEA. The CDR3 nucleotides read TGCAGCGTTTACGGACTAGCGGGAGACGTAGCCAAAAACATTCAGTACTTC. Translation: CSVYGLAGDVAKNIQYF.

The chain links TRBV28 to TRBJ2-6; D ambiguous. CDR3 length: 12 amino acids. Trimming cost V 11 bases and J 3 bases, with 8 bases left between them. Germline CDR1 MDHEN, CDR2 SYDVKM. CDR3 nucleotide sequence: TGTGCCGCCGGGCGTGGGGCCAACGTCCTGACTTTC. Protein: CAAGRGANVLTF.

J is TRBJ2-1 and V is TRBV11-3; no clear D gene. Germline lookup yields CDR1 SGHNT and CDR2 YENEEA. This CDR3 has 12 residues. V lost 0 bases to trimming and J lost 8 bases, with 5 bases between them. The CDR3 nucleotides are TGTGCCAGCAGCTTAGATCACGATGAGCAGTTCTTC. Protein product: CASSLDHDEQFF.

This clonotype was recorded many times. The J gene is TRBJ2-1, the V gene TRBV5-1; TRBD2 agrees at 11 bases. The germline V gene encodes CDR1 SGHRS and CDR2 YFSETQ. The CDR3 has 15 residues. V lost 0 bases, J lost 6 bases, and 2 bases stayed unmatched. The CDR3 reads CASSLVTSGANEQFF. The CDR3 nucleotides are TGCGCCAGCAGCTTGGTGACTAGCGGGGCCAATGAGCAGTTCTTC.

This clonotype has a handful of counts. The V gene is TRBV7-9, the J gene TRBJ2-2; D remains unclear. Germline loops: CDR1 SEHNR, CDR2 FQNEAQ (reference sequence). This CDR3 region has 11 residues. The CDR3 sequence is CATRSTGELFF. In nucleotides, the CDR3 is TGTGCGACCCGCTCCACCGGGGAGCTGTTTTTT.

In this sample, this clonotype turned up a few times. The chain joins TRBV5-1 to TRBJ2-1; D unresolved. The CDR3 spans 11 residues. Trimming stripped 8 bases from V and 7 bases from J, with 10 bases between. The germline gives CDR1 SGHRS, CDR2 YFSETQ. The CDR3 spells CASRVENEQFF. The DNA of the CDR3 is TGCGCCAGTAGAGTCGAGAATGAGCAGTTCTTC. Full variable domain (missing parts from reference TRBV5-1 and TRBJ2-1): KAGVTQTPRYLIKTRGQQVTLSCSPISGHRSVSWYQQTPGQGLQFLFEYFSETQRNKGNFPGRFSGRQFSNSRSEMNVSTLELGDSALYLCASRVENEQFFGPGTRLTVL.

This clonotype has only a few counts. The CDR3 DNA reads as TGCAGCGTTGTGACGACCGGGGGGTACACAGATACGCAGTATTTT. Translated: CSVVTTGGYTDTQYF. The rearrangement links TRBV29-1 to TRBJ2-3, with 7 bases that match TRBD2. Germline V gives CDR1 SQVTM, CDR2 ANQGSEA. With V trimmed by 4 bases and J by 2 bases, 9 bases remained unmatched. The CDR3 spans 15 residues.

The chain has TRBV4-1 and TRBJ2-5; D tentatively reads TRBD1 or TRBD2 (6 bases each). Germline V gene data show CDR1 as MGHRA and CDR2 as YSYEKL. V was cut by 0 bases and J by 5 bases, with 16 bases left in between. The CDR3 runs to 16 residues. CDR3 DNA: TGCGCCAGCAGCCAAGATCTAAGGGGGGCCTGGGAGACCCAGTACTTC. Its protein product is CASSQDLRGAWETQYF.

This clonotype was detected a few times. The V call is TRBV7-2, the J call TRBJ2-1; 7 bases line up with TRBD2. Germline V lookup: CDR1 SGHTA, CDR2 FQGNSA. Losses at the gene ends were 0 bases for V and 4 bases for J; bases not matched to a gene: 3. The CDR3 length is 15 residues. DNA for the CDR3: TGTGCCAGCAGCTTAGCGTCGGGGGGATACAATGAGCAGTTCTTC. This encodes CASSLASGGYNEQFF.

The gene calls are TRBV27 and TRBJ2-7, with D perhaps matching TRBD1 (6 bases). Trimming shortened V by 8 bases and J by 2 bases, and 13 bases separated the two germline ends. Germline CDR1 reads MNHEY; CDR2 reads SMNVEV (reference sequence). This CDR3 is 13 amino acids long. The CDR3, as DNA: TGTGCCAGCGCACCGAGGACAGCCTACGAGCAGTACTTC. Its protein is CASAPRTAYEQYF.

This chain connects TRBV29-1 to TRBJ2-7; maybe TRBD1 (5 bases). The CDR3 runs to 11 residues. Germline V gives CDR1 SQVTM, CDR2 ANQGSEA. Between the trimmed V and J ends, which lost 6 bases and 2 bases, there was a span of 8 bases. CDR3 DNA sequence: TGCAGCGTCGCAGGGACCTACGAGCAGTACTTC. This translates into CSVAGTYEQYF.

This clonotype was recorded at least ten times. The rearrangement joins TRBV9 to TRBJ1-1, with D hard to call. Germline loops: CDR1 SGDLS, CDR2 YYNGEE. The CDR3 covers 15 residues. The V and J ends lost 0 bases and 6 bases respectively, with 15 bases between them. CDR3 protein: CASSVVAGERAEAFF. Here the CDR3 DNA reads TGTGCCAGCAGCGTAGTGGCCGGGGAGAGGGCTGAAGCTTTCTTT.

The chain joins TRBV19 to TRBJ2-2, with 8 bases matching TRBD1. In germline, CDR1 is LNHDA, CDR2 SQIVND (reference sequence). V lost 5 bases and J lost 4; bases outside the gene matches: 0. The CDR3 has 13 residues. The DNA of the CDR3 is TGTGCCAGTAGTGACAGGGGCACCGGGGAGCTGTTTTTT. Translation gives CASSDRGTGELFF.

This clonotype was counted many times. The J gene is TRBJ2-5, the V gene TRBV7-2; 10 bases line up with TRBD2. The CDR3 spans 16 residues. Trimming cost V 0 bases and J 4 bases; bases outside gene matches: 5. The germline gives CDR1 SGHTA, CDR2 FQGNSA. Written as DNA, the CDR3 is TGTGCCAGCAGCTTAGCGCTGGGACTAGCGTCAGAGACCCAGTACTTC. It codes for CASSLALGLASETQYF. The full variable domain, rest sourced from reference TRBV7-2 and TRBJ2-5, is GAGVSQSPSNKVTEKGKDVELRCDPISGHTALYWYRQSLGQGLEFLIYFQGNSAPDKSGLPSDRFSAERTGGSVSTLTIQRTQQEDSAVYLCASSLALGLASETQYFGPGTRLLVL.

This chain links TRBV10-3 with TRBJ2-7, with D perhaps TRBD1 (5 bases). V was shortened by 0 bases and J by 7 bases, with 16 bases between the two germline ends. The CDR3 is 15 amino acids. Germline V gives CDR1 ENHRY, CDR2 SYGVKD. CDR3 nucleotides: TGTGCCATCAGTGAGTCAAGGGGCGGTCCTACAGAGCAGTACTTC. Translation gives CAISESRGGPTEQYF.

This clonotype was counted ten times or more. The chain carries TRBV5-4 and TRBJ2-7; 9 nucleotides agree with TRBD1. From germline, CDR1 is SGHNT and CDR2 YYREEE (reference sequence). Trimming removed 0 bases from V and 4 bases from J; junction bases left unmatched: 5. The CDR3 loop spans 15 amino acids. CDR3 amino acids: CASSLAGQGGYEQYF. The CDR3 region has the DNA TGTGCCAGCAGCTTGGCGGGACAGGGTGGTTACGAGCAGTACTTC.

A few counts support this clonotype. DNA for the CDR3: TGTGCCAGCAGCAACGACAGGGTTTCGTCACCCCTCCACTTT. It is translated as CASSNDRVSSPLHF. The chain joins TRBV9 to TRBJ1-6; 7 nucleotides match TRBD1. With V trimmed by 4 bases and J by 10 bases, 8 bases remained unmatched. Germline loops: CDR1 SGDLS, CDR2 YYNGEE. The CDR3 covers 14 residues.

This clonotype was counted only a few times. The V gene is TRBV28, the J gene TRBJ2-5, with TRBD1 matching 9 bases. Germline trimming cut 3 bases from V and 6 bases from J; bases unmatched to any gene: 8. CDR3 length: 15 residues. Per the germline V gene, CDR1 is MDHEN and CDR2 is SYDVKM. CDR3: CASSFSGTGTQTQYF. In nucleotides, the CDR3 is TGTGCCAGCAGTTTTTCCGGGACAGGGACACAGACCCAGTACTTC.